A selection of T cell receptor beta chains follows, all from one sample in a study of CD8 T cells in Susac syndrome. TCRdb reanalysed the immunoSEQ multiplex PCR reads using MiXCR and keeps one entry per CDR3 protein. The table shows about 400,000 distinct CDR3 sequences, with about 85% occurring only once. The sample comprised CD8+ T cells from PBMCs. These receptors came from a human donor with multiple sclerosis. The CDR3 runs from the conserved cysteine through the conserved F or W. D genes are given only for firm matches. The size field is filled for only some rows; it gives once, few, many or a size class.

TGTGCCAGCGCTAAGGAAGACAGGCTACTCACTGAAGCTTTCTTT CASAKEDRLLTEAFF TRBJ1-1 - - TRBV27
TGTGCCAGTAGCAAGACAGCGCTAGAAGCTTTCTTT CASSKTALEAFF TRBJ1-1 - - TRBV19
TGTGCCAGCAGTCAGGATTCAGATACGCAGTATTTT CASSQDSDTQYF TRBJ2-3 - - TRBV27
TGTGCCAGCAGCGCATACACGGGGGTAGGCTATGGCTACACCTTC CASSAYTGVGYGYTF TRBJ1-2 - - TRBV9
TGTGCCAGCAGTTACAGGGGGACTAGCGGGAGGAGGGAAAACATTCAGTACTTC CASSYRGTSGRRENIQYF TRBJ2-4 once TRBD2 TRBV6-5
TGTGCCAGCAACCCGGGGGGATTAGAGACCGGGGAGCTGTTTTTT CASNPGGLETGELFF TRBJ2-2 few TRBD2 TRBV6-2/TRBV6-3
TGCAGTGCTAGAGGGACTAGCGGGAGCTACAATGAGCAGTTCTTC CSARGTSGSYNEQFF TRBJ2-1 once TRBD2 TRBV20-1
TGTGCCAGCCTTCAGGGGCGGGTCACTGAAGCTTTCTTT CASLQGRVTEAFF TRBJ1-1 - - TRBV5-4
TGCAGCGTTGAAGACAGAACCTACGAGCAGTACTTC CSVEDRTYEQYF TRBJ2-7 - - TRBV29-1
TGTGCCAGCAGCAGTACAGGGATGATCTACGAGCAGTACTTC CASSSTGMIYEQYF TRBJ2-7 - - TRBV7-2
TGTGCCAGTAGTATCTCTCCTAGCTATGAGCAGTTCTTC CASSISPSYEQFF TRBJ2-1 - - TRBV19
TGTGCCAGCAGTTTATACGACGGGGGGACTAGCGGGAGGTGGGATGAGCAGTTCTTC CASSLYDGGTSGRWDEQFF TRBJ2-1 - TRBD2 TRBV28
TGTGCCACCAGCAGACAACAGGGGATTCCCCTCTCCGAGCAGTACTTC CATSRQQGIPLSEQYF TRBJ2-7 - TRBD1 TRBV15
TGTGCCAGCAGCTTGCAGGGGTCAGATACGCAGTATTTT CASSLQGSDTQYF TRBJ2-3 - - TRBV7-9
TGTGCCAGCAGTTACGAGTCCCGGAACCCCGACACCGGGGAGCTGTTTTTT CASSYESRNPDTGELFF TRBJ2-2 - - TRBV6-5
TGTGCCAGCAGTGAATATTTCGCAACGGGTTACGAGCAGTACTTC CASSEYFATGYEQYF TRBJ2-7 - - TRBV25-1
TGTGCCAGCAGCTTTGTGACGGGACAGGGTGTCTACGAGCAGTACTTC CASSFVTGQGVYEQYF TRBJ2-7 once TRBD1 TRBV7-9
TGTGCCAGCAGCTTAGCCGTGTACATCTATGCCAAAAACATTCAGTACTTC CASSLAVYIYAKNIQYF TRBJ2-4 - - TRBV11-2
TGTGCCAGCCCCCGTAGGGGACGGAACACCGGGGAGCTGTTTTTT CASPRRGRNTGELFF TRBJ2-2 - - TRBV25-1
TGTGCCAGCAGTGATACAGATACGCAGTATTTT CASSDTDTQYF TRBJ2-3 - - TRBV2
TGTGCCAGCGAGGGCGTTGGGCAGTACTTC CASEGVGQYF TRBJ2-7 - - TRBV2
TGTGCCAGCTCACCACCGGACGGGCCCTCGGTCAATGAGCAGTTCTTC CASSPPDGPSVNEQFF TRBJ2-1 - - TRBV18
TGTGCCACCAGGGAGGTAGCGCGAACTGAGCAGTTCTTC CATREVARTEQFF TRBJ2-1 - - TRBV15
TGTGCCAGCAGTTTAGCTGCTAACACCGGGGAGCTGTTTTTT CASSLAANTGELFF TRBJ2-2 - - TRBV12-3/TRBV12-4
TGCAGCGTTGAAGACCGCAGGGAGTGGAACACTGAAGCTTTCTTT CSVEDRREWNTEAFF TRBJ1-1 - - TRBV29-1
TGTGCCAGCAGACAGGGAGTCTACGAGCAGTACTTC CASRQGVYEQYF TRBJ2-7 - - TRBV27
TGTGCCAGCAGTCCCGGGGACAGGGGGCTCGAGACCCAGTACTTC CASSPGDRGLETQYF TRBJ2-5 - TRBD1 TRBV12-3/TRBV12-4
TGCAGCGATACGGGACAGGAAGCTTTCTTT CSDTGQEAFF TRBJ1-1 - TRBD1 TRBV29-1
TGTGCCAGCAGCTTTTCGGGGGGTACAGATACGCAGTATTTT CASSFSGGTDTQYF TRBJ2-3 once TRBD2 TRBV5-6
TGTGCCAGCAGTCCCAGCGGGAGGGCCATCGCCTACAATGAGCAGTTCTTC CASSPSGRAIAYNEQFF TRBJ2-1 - TRBD2 TRBV27
TGTGCCAGCAGTTCCCCTGCCTACGAGCAGTACTTC CASSSPAYEQYF TRBJ2-7 - - TRBV27
TGTGCCAGCAGTAAACCGGGACAGGGAGGGGCTAACTATGGCTACACCTTC CASSKPGQGGANYGYTF TRBJ1-2 - TRBD1 TRBV2
TGCAGCGTTGAAACCACCCGAGAAAGGGCAGATACGCAGTATTTT CSVETTRERADTQYF TRBJ2-3 - - TRBV29-1
TGTGCCAGCAGTTTGGACAGCTCCCCCTCGGATTATGGCTACACCTTC CASSLDSSPSDYGYTF TRBJ1-2 - - TRBV12-3/TRBV12-4
TGCGCCAGCAGCCAGGACTTGAGGGACAGCCACTATGGCTACACCTTC CASSQDLRDSHYGYTF TRBJ1-2 - TRBD1 TRBV4-1
TGTGCCAGCAGTTACGGGAATTTGGACGTTGGTGAAAAACTGTTTTTT CASSYGNLDVGEKLFF TRBJ1-4 - - TRBV6-5
TGTGCCACCAGCAGGAACCCAGGGAGGTGGCGGATGAACACTGAAGCTTTCTTT CATSRNPGRWRMNTEAFF TRBJ1-1 - - TRBV15
TGTGCCAGTAGTAGATACGTCAATGAGCAGTTCTTC CASSRYVNEQFF TRBJ2-1 - - TRBV19
TGTGCCAGCAGTACCCGACAGTCCGGAACAGTCACTGAAGCTTTCTTT CASSTRQSGTVTEAFF TRBJ1-1 - - TRBV6-5
TGTGCCTGGACCGAAGCGACAGTACTGAACACTGAAGCTTTCTTT CAWTEATVLNTEAFF TRBJ1-1 - - TRBV30
TGTGCCAGCAGCCATTCGACAAAACCGGGACAGGGGAACACTGAAGCTTTCTTT CASSHSTKPGQGNTEAFF TRBJ1-1 - TRBD1 TRBV7-6
TGTGCCAGCAGCCCAGGTGCTGGCGGGGGGGCCCACAATGAGCAGTTCTTC CASSPGAGGGAHNEQFF TRBJ2-1 - TRBD2 TRBV3-1
TGTGCCACTATGAGCGGCGAGACCCAGTACTTC CATMSGETQYF TRBJ2-5 - - TRBV19
TGCGCCAGCAGCTCCGGGACTAGCGTGAACGAGCAGTACTTC CASSSGTSVNEQYF TRBJ2-7 - TRBD2 TRBV4-1
TGTGCCAGCAGCTCAGCTGTCGGGGTTGGCTACACCTTC CASSSAVGVGYTF TRBJ1-2 - - TRBV7-9
TGTGCCACCGGACAGATAGATACGCAGTATTTT CATGQIDTQYF TRBJ2-3 - - TRBV15
TGCGCCAGCAGCTTGCCGGGAGTTGTCCACGAGCAGTACTTC CASSLPGVVHEQYF TRBJ2-7 - - TRBV5-1